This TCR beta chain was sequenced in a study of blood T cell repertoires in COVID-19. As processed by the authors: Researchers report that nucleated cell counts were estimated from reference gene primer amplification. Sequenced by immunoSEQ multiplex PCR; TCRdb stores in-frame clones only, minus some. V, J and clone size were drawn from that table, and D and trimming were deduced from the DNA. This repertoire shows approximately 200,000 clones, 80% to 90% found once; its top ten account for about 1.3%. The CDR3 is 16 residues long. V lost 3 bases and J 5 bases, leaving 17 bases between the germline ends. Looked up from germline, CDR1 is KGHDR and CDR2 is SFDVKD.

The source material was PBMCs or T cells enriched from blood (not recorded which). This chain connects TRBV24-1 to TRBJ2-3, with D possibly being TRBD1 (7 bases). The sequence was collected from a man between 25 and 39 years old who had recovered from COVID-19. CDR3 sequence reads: CATSDADRRELDTQYF. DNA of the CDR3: TGTGCCACCAGTGATGCGGACAGGAGGGAACTAGATACGCAGTATTTT.